A single sample is the source of the 18 T cell receptor beta chains below, sequenced in a study of CD4 and CD8 cells across lung adenocarcinoma regions. TCRdb processed the PCR reads anew with MiXCR; each CDR3 protein has one entry. Counted here are approximately 24,000 distinct CDR3 sequences, approximately 50% occurring once; the ten biggest clones make up around 50%. The sequenced sample was CD8+ T cells from the center of a lung tumor. Receptors originate from a male donor with lung adenocarcinoma. The CD4 and CD8 labels of this study may be unreliable.

This clonotype was observed a few times. The genes are TRBV10-3 and TRBJ2-7; the D is unclear. The CDR3 extends over 15 amino acids. The V end was cut by 3 bases, the J end by 3 bases, with 15 bases between. Germline V gives CDR1 ENHRY, CDR2 SYGVKD. CDR3 protein: CAISDFVNRDYEQYF. In nucleotides, the CDR3 is TGTGCCATCAGTGACTTCGTTAATCGAGACTACGAGCAGTACTTC.

The rearrangement links TRBV10-2 to TRBJ2-4; 8 nucleotides agree with TRBD2. CDR1 is WSHSY, CDR2 SAAADI, per germline. The CDR3 has 17 residues. The J segment lost 0 bases and the V segment lost 3 bases, leaving 7 bases of the junction unmatched. CDR3 bases: TGCGCCAGCAGTGACCCTACTAGCGGTATAGCCAAAAACATTCAGTACTTC. Translating gives CASSDPTSGIAKNIQYF.

This clonotype was observed a few times. The V call is TRBV6-5, the J call TRBJ1-3; D is possibly TRBD1 (6 bases). The CDR3 has 15 amino acids. The germline V and J ends were trimmed by 0 bases and 9 bases, with 15 bases remaining between them. Germline V lookup: CDR1 MNHEY, CDR2 SVGAGI. The CDR3 bases are TGTGCCAGCAGTTACTCGCGACAGGCGGGGGGCACCATATATTTT. This encodes CASSYSRQAGGTIYF.

This clonotype was detected ten times or more. The chain is built from TRBV6-5 and TRBJ2-2; D is undetermined. This CDR3 is built from 13 residues. The germline V and J ends were trimmed by 6 bases and 4 bases, with 9 bases remaining between them. CDR1 and CDR2 from the germline V gene are MNHEY and SVGAGI. The DNA for the CDR3 is TGTGCCAGCAGACTCGGGTTCACCGGGGAGCTGTTTTTT. This encodes CASRLGFTGELFF.

This clonotype was seen repeatedly, ten times or more. This sequence joins TRBV5-1 and TRBJ2-1; D not resolved. Germline V CDR1 and CDR2: SGHRS, YFSETQ. Trimming took off 0 bases at V and 5 bases at J, with 6 bases between the two ends. The length of the CDR3 is 13 residues. CDR3 sequence reads: CASSLGTNNEQFF. As DNA, the CDR3 is TGCGCCAGCAGCTTGGGTACTAACAATGAGCAGTTCTTC.

This clonotype has at least ten counts. With a much larger clone just one base away, this may be a read error. The rearrangement uses TRBV27 and TRBJ2-1; 10 positions agree with TRBD2. Germline trimming cut 2 bases from V and 10 bases from J; bases unmatched to any gene: 8. Looked up from germline, CDR1 is MNHEY and CDR2 is SMNVEV (reference sequence). The CDR3 contains 15 residues. The CDR3 DNA sequence: TGTGCCAGCAGTTTACAGCGGGAGGGCTTCAACGAGCAGTTCTTC. Translated: CASSLQREGFNEQFF.

For this clonotype: An end of the junction does not agree with germline; a read error may underlie this. The V gene is TRBV6-1, the J gene TRBJ2-2; 7 nucleotides agree with TRBD1. The CDR3 runs to 14 residues. CDR1 and CDR2 from the germline V gene are MNHNS and SASEGT. CDR3 sequence reads: CASSETVNTGEQFF. CDR3 DNA: TGTGCCAGCAGTGAGACGGTGAACACAGGGGAGCAGTTTTTT.

The gene calls are TRBV7-3 and TRBJ2-1; 12 nucleotides agree with TRBD2. The trim removed 5 bases at V and 10 bases at J, leaving 9 bases unmatched. This CDR3 spans 15 amino acids. CDR1 SGHTA and CDR2 FQGTGA come from the germline V gene. The CDR3 nucleotides are TGTGCCAGCAGCGCCCGACTAGCGGGAGTTGAGGAGCAGTTCTTC. It specifies CASSARLAGVEEQFF.

With regard to this clonotype: Its ends do not fully match the called genes, so a read error is possible. V and J are TRBV27 and TRBJ2-3; 8 bases agree with TRBD2. Germline V gives CDR1 MNHEY, CDR2 SMNVEV (reference sequence). This CDR3 is 15 amino acids long. In DNA form, the CDR3 reads TGTGCCCGCAGCTCGGCGGGGGGAGCCAAAAACATGCAGTACTTT. Translating it yields CARSSAGGAKNMQYF.

CDR3 coding DNA: TGTGCCAGCAGCTATCGACTAGCGGGAGAAGATACGCAGTATTTT. This encodes CASSYRLAGEDTQYF. The chain links TRBV7-2 to TRBJ2-3; 12 nucleotides align to TRBD2. The CDR3 sequence is 15 residues long. From germline, CDR1 is SGHTA and CDR2 FQGNSA. Germline trimming cut 4 bases from V and 5 bases from J; bases unmatched to any gene: 4. The full variable domain, its missing parts supplied by reference TRBV7-2 and TRBJ2-3, is GAGVSQSPSNKVTEKGKDVELRCDPISGHTALYWYRQSLGQGLEFLIYFQGNSAPDKSGLPSDRFSAERTGGSVSTLTIQRTQQEDSAVYLCASSYRLAGEDTQYFGPGTRLTVL.

This rearrangement joins TRBV9 to TRBJ2-4; 7 nucleotides align to TRBD1. Germline lookup yields CDR1 SGDLS and CDR2 YYNGEE. This CDR3 contains 12 residues. After removal of 2 bases from V and 15 bases from J, the junction contained 8 bases not matched to a gene. The CDR3 is CASSVDQGVLYF. Here the CDR3 DNA reads TGTGCCAGCAGCGTCGACCAGGGGGTTTTGTACTTC. Complete variable domain (other parts from reference TRBV9 and TRBJ2-4): DSGVTQTPKHLITATGQRVTLRCSPRSGDLSVYWYQQSLDQGLQFLIQYYNGEERAKGNILERFSAQQFPDLHSELNLSSLELGDSALYFCASSVDQGVLYFGAGTRLSVL.

The table lists this clonotype with a count of one. The chain carries TRBV7-2 and TRBJ2-3; D might be TRBD1 or TRBD2, each matching 5 bases. The CDR3 spans 14 residues. Germline values: CDR1 SGHTA, CDR2 FQGNSA. V lost 0 bases and J 1 base, leaving 5 bases between the germline ends. CDR3 region: CASSLAGGTDTQYF. The CDR3 coding sequence is TGTGCCAGCAGCTTAGCGGGGGGCACAGATACGCAGTATTTT.

The chain joins TRBV10-3 to TRBJ2-5; TRBD2 agrees at 8 bases. Per germline, CDR1 ENHRY and CDR2 SYGVKD. The CDR3 has 14 amino acids. The CDR3 loop reads CAGSGGGDKETQYF. CDR3 in DNA: TGTGCGGGGAGCGGGGGCGGGGACAAAGAGACCCAGTACTTC.

This clonotype was observed many times. The chain links TRBV6-5 to TRBJ2-1, with D hard to call. The end of the DNA is better explained by TRBJ2-7, so the J call may be wrong. The CDR3 loop spans 14 amino acids. Germline assignment: CDR1 MNHEY and CDR2 SVGAGI. CDR3 sequence (DNA): TGTGCCAGCAGTTATACCACTTTAGGGAACGAGCAGTACTTC. This codes for CASSYTTLGNEQYF.

This clonotype was detected ten times or more. The chain is built from TRBV6-1 and TRBJ1-6; 7 bases map to TRBD1. V lost 7 bases and J lost 3; bases outside the gene matches: 3. This CDR3 contains 14 residues. Per the germline V gene, CDR1 is MNHNS and CDR2 is SASEGT. CDR3 in amino acids: CASNRQGYNSPLHF. As DNA, the CDR3 is TGTGCCAGCAATCGACAGGGCTATAATTCACCCCTCCACTTT.

A remark on this clonotype: A junction end diverges from the germline sequence, so it may reflect a read error. The chain combines TRBV10-2 with TRBJ2-4; D gene unclear. The CDR3 contains 14 residues. The germline CDR1 and CDR2 sequences are WSHSY and SAAADI. In nucleotides, the CDR3 is TGCGCCAGCAGGGGGATGTGGCGCAAAAACATTCAGTATTTC. As protein: CASRGMWRKNIQYF.

Notes on this clonotype: An end of the junction does not agree with germline; a read error may underlie this. The gene calls are TRBV11-3 and TRBJ2-3, with D perhaps matching TRBD2 (5 bases). The germline CDR1 and CDR2 sequences are SGHNT and YENEEA. The CDR3 length is 15 residues. CDR3 in DNA: TGTGCCAGCAGCTCTGGCCGGGAAGCCAAAAGTACGCAGTACTTT. Encoded protein: CASSSGREAKSTQYF.

Only one count was recorded for this clonotype. The CDR3 DNA sequence: TGTGCCAGCAGTTACGGCAGACAGAACACTGAAGCTTTCTTT. Translated, it gives CASSYGRQNTEAFF. This sequence joins TRBV6-2 or TRBV6-3 and TRBJ1-1; D not resolved. The V end lost 2 bases, the J end lost 1 base, and 8 bases lay between the germline ends. The germline gives CDR1 MNHEY, CDR2 SVGEGT. CDR3 size: 14 residues.